This record looks at one T cell receptor beta chain sequence and its context. This sample stems from a study of blood T cell repertoires in COVID-19. About the study: Collection of acute and convalescent COVID-19 samples took place in the United States, Italy and Spain. Sources were T cells, B-cell-depleted T cells, or PBMCs; the material itself was cDNA or gDNA.

Assay used: immunoSEQ multiplex PCR; TCRdb lists only in-frame clones, some missing. The sample has some 120,000 clones; approximately 89% are singletons. Looked up from germline, CDR1 is SGDLS and CDR2 is YYNGEE. CDR3 length: 16 amino acids. V was clipped by 2 bases and J by 5 bases, with 17 bases between them. Sequencing used peripheral blood. The chain has TRBV9 and TRBJ2-1; no clear D gene. The clonotype was recovered from a man between 35 and 55 years old with acute or convalescent COVID-19. DNA for the CDR3: TGTGCCAGCAGCGTCTCCTCCGGCCCCCGGGACAATGAGCAGTTCTTC. Translation gives CASSVSSGPRDNEQFF. Based on the CDR3 plus reference TRBV9 and TRBJ2-1, the full variable domain is DSGVTQTPKHLITATGQRVTLRCSPRSGDLSVYWYQQSLDQGLQFLIQYYNGEERAKGNILERFSAQQFPDLHSELNLSSLELGDSALYFCASSVSSGPRDNEQFFGPGTRLTVL.